The 18 T cell receptor beta chains reported below all come from one sample, sequenced in a study of shared clonotypes between healthy human individuals. It was CD45RO-negative cells, positively selected for CCR7, that made up naive CD8 cells, with terminally differentiated effector memory CD45RA+ cells excluded. TCRdb's copy holds only in-frame clones and misses some; the assay was immunoSEQ multiplex PCR. The sample lists about 800,000 clones; roughly 96% were seen once. What was sequenced was naive CD8+ T cells sorted from blood. Receptors originate from a man between 25 and 39 years old in good health.

The rearrangement links TRBV27 to TRBJ1-4; perhaps TRBD1 as D (6 bases). Trimming removed 3 bases from V and 0 bases from J, with 14 bases in between. This CDR3 has 17 residues. Germline V gene sequence: CDR1 MNHEY, CDR2 SMNVEV (reference sequence). CDR3 in amino acids: CASSFASDSATNEKLFF. The CDR3 DNA reads TGTGCCAGCAGTTTTGCGTCGGACAGTGCAACTAATGAAAAACTGTTTTTT.

V and J are TRBV14 and TRBJ2-6, with TRBD2 matching 14 bases. Germline assignment: CDR1 SGHDN and CDR2 FVKESK. V shed 4 bases, J shed 5 bases, and the junction held 7 bases outside the gene matches. The CDR3 runs to 18 residues. CDR3 residues: CASSLGTSGSFRANVLTF. The CDR3 DNA is TGTGCCAGCAGCCTAGGGACTAGCGGGAGTTTTAGGGCCAACGTCCTGACTTTC.

The V gene is TRBV4-1, the J gene TRBJ2-1; tentatively, D is TRBD1 (5 bases). V gave up 0 bases and J gave up 3 bases, with 12 bases separating them. This CDR3 has 16 amino acids. The germline CDR1 and CDR2 sequences are MGHRA and YSYEKL. The CDR3 sequence is CASSQERGQLYNEQFF. The CDR3 DNA reads as TGCGCCAGCAGCCAAGAGCGTGGACAACTCTACAATGAGCAGTTCTTC.

As for this clone: The sample contains more than one DNA sequence encoding this CDR3. The genes are TRBV27 and TRBJ2-5, with 7 bases that match TRBD2. The CDR3 is 14 residues long. Unmatched junction bases numbered 2, after V lost 1 base and J lost 3 bases. Germline CDR1 and CDR2: MNHEY and SMNVEV (reference sequence). CDR3 protein: CASSLLGREETQYF. The DNA for the CDR3 is TGTGCCAGCAGTTTATTAGGGAGGGAAGAGACCCAGTACTTC.

Details on this clone: Other DNA sequences in the sample encode the same CDR3. The J gene is TRBJ1-1, the V gene TRBV4-3; no reliable D call. This CDR3 comprises 15 residues. The germline CDR1 and CDR2 sequences are LGHNA and YSLEER. V was cut by 1 base and J by 2 bases, with 11 bases left in between. The CDR3 DNA follows: TGCGCCAGCAGCCAAGGGACCGGGCCCAACACTGAAGCTTTCTTT. This translates into CASSQGTGPNTEAFF.

The V gene is TRBV29-1, the J gene TRBJ2-1; 10 bases map to TRBD2. V lost 3 bases and J lost 6; bases outside the gene matches: 14. The V gene's germline CDR1 is SQVTM and CDR2 ANQGSEA. The CDR3 spans 17 residues. The CDR3 is CSVDGASGSSLGNEQFF. The DNA of the CDR3 is TGCAGCGTTGACGGGGCTAGCGGGAGTAGTCTCGGCAATGAGCAGTTCTTC.

The chain combines TRBV5-1 with TRBJ2-7, with TRBD2 matching 12 bases. V shed 4 bases and J 3 bases; nucleotides not matched to a gene: 5. CDR1 and CDR2 (germline): SGHRS, YFSETQ. CDR3 length: 15 residues. In DNA form, the CDR3 reads TGCGCCAGCAGCGGGTGGACTAGCGGGAACTACGAGCAGTACTTC. It encodes CASSGWTSGNYEQYF.

The chain combines TRBV11-2 with TRBJ2-3; D remains unclear. Trimming left V 5 bases short and J 4 bases short, with 13 bases between. The germline V gene encodes CDR1 SGHAT and CDR2 FQNNGV. CDR3 length: 14 residues. The CDR3 here is CASSSGLGSDTQYF. In DNA form, the CDR3 reads TGTGCCAGCAGCAGTGGTTTGGGGTCAGATACGCAGTATTTT.

Regarding this clone: Other DNA sequences in the sample encode the same CDR3. The rearrangement joins TRBV27 to TRBJ2-4; 11 positions agree with TRBD1. Unmatched junction bases numbered 3, after V lost 5 bases and J lost 6 bases. The CDR3 is 14 residues long. Germline CDR1 reads MNHEY; CDR2 reads SMNVEV (reference sequence). The CDR3 here is CASSPGQGGNIQYF. The CDR3 DNA reads as TGTGCCAGCAGTCCGGGACAGGGGGGAAACATTCAGTACTTC.

J is TRBJ2-2 and V is TRBV5-4, with 7 bases matching TRBD1. After removal of 4 bases from V and 2 bases from J, the junction contained 11 bases not matched to a gene. This CDR3 has 17 residues. Germline lookup yields CDR1 SGHNT and CDR2 YYREEE (reference sequence). For the CDR3, the DNA is TGTGCCAGCAGCCGAATAATGACAGGGCTTAACACCGGGGAGCTGTTTTTT. Encoded protein: CASSRIMTGLNTGELFF.

The chain links TRBV6-1 to TRBJ2-7, with no clear D. This CDR3 spans 13 amino acids. CDR1 and CDR2 (germline): MNHNS, SASEGT. V lost 7 bases and J 0 bases, leaving 10 bases between the germline ends. The CDR3 here is CASTRPYSYEQYF. CDR3 coding DNA: TGTGCCAGCACCCGACCGTACTCCTACGAGCAGTACTTC.

The genes are TRBV7-6 and TRBJ1-2, with D hard to call. Germline values: CDR1 SGHVS, CDR2 FNYEAQ. Trimming stripped 5 bases from V and 5 bases from J, with 18 bases between. The CDR3 runs 15 residues. CDR3 amino acids: CASSLTGEFEYGYTF. The CDR3 bases are TGTGCCAGCAGCCTCACTGGCGAGTTTGAGTATGGCTACACCTTC. Variable domain in full (rest from reference TRBV7-6 and TRBJ1-2): GAGVSQSPRYKVTKRGQDVALRCDPISGHVSLYWYRQALGQGPEFLTYFNYEAQQDKSGLPNDRFSAERPEGSISTLTIQRTEQRDSAMYRCASSLTGEFEYGYTFGSGTRLTVV.

This sequence joins TRBV5-5 and TRBJ2-1; the D is unclear. There are 13 residues in the CDR3. With 0 bases removed from V and 6 bases from J, the gap between germline ends came to 7 bases. From germline, CDR1 is SGHKS and CDR2 YYEKEE (reference sequence). The CDR3 DNA follows: TGTGCCAGCAGCTTGGACCTTTTCAATGAGCAGTTCTTC. Protein product: CASSLDLFNEQFF.

The V and J genes are TRBV7-9 and TRBJ2-1; 9 bases map to TRBD1. Germline V gene data show CDR1 as SEHNR and CDR2 as FQNEAQ (reference sequence). The V segment lost 0 bases and the J segment 3 bases; nucleotides outside the gene matches: 6. The CDR3 is 17 residues long. CDR3 protein: CASSLAAGQGFYNEQFF. CDR3 nucleotides: TGTGCCAGCAGCTTAGCGGCGGGACAGGGTTTCTACAATGAGCAGTTCTTC.

The rearrangement uses TRBV25-1 and TRBJ1-2, with 7 bases that match TRBD1. Germline trimming cut 8 bases from V and 7 bases from J; bases unmatched to any gene: 7. Germline V gene data show CDR1 as MGHDK and CDR2 as SYGVNS. CDR3 length equals 12 residues. CDR3 protein: CASGSGGSGYTF. CDR3 coding DNA: TGTGCCAGCGGGTCAGGGGGTTCTGGCTACACCTTC.

This clone was counted a single time. This sequence joins TRBV29-1 and TRBJ2-7; D is undetermined. Between the trimmed V and J ends, which lost 8 bases and 4 bases, there was a span of 18 bases. There are 13 residues in the CDR3. Germline V lookup: CDR1 SQVTM, CDR2 ANQGSEA. The CDR3 spells CSLKGPIVYEQYF. The CDR3, as DNA: TGCAGCCTAAAAGGGCCGATCGTTTACGAGCAGTACTTC.

This sequence joins TRBV7-8 and TRBJ1-1; TRBD1 is a possible D gene (5 bases). V lost 5 bases, J lost 4 bases, and 26 bases lay in between. The CDR3 spans 18 residues. The germline CDR1 and CDR2 sequences are SGHVS and FQNEAQ. CDR3 bases: TGTGCCAGCAGCCTACCCCGGGGGGAGGATGGGTCGGCCACTGAAGCTTTCTTT. Its translation: CASSLPRGEDGSATEAFF.

This chain links TRBV18 with TRBJ2-2; TRBD2 aligns across 7 bases. Germline CDR1 reads KGHSH; CDR2 reads LQKENI. The CDR3 is 16 residues long. With V trimmed by 2 bases and J by 1 base, 4 bases remained unmatched. The DNA for the CDR3 is TGTGCCAGCTCACCAACGGGGGGAGAGAACACCGGGGAGCTGTTTTTT. This sequence encodes CASSPTGGENTGELFF. Variable domain in full (rest from reference TRBV18 and TRBJ2-2): NAGVMQNPRHLVRRRGQEARLRCSPMKGHSHVYWYRQLPEEGLKFMVYLQKENIIDESGMPKERFSAEFPKEGPSILRIQQVVRGDSAAYFCASSPTGGENTGELFFGEGSRLTVL.